This TCR beta chain is drawn from a study of identical twins. Whole-study findings and limits: The authors drew conclusions from cross-sectional statistical analysis rather than following the same donors.

The CDR3 totals 14 residues. Germline values: CDR1 SGHAT, CDR2 FQNNGV. V was trimmed by 3 bases and J by 10 bases, leaving 18 bases between them. Via MiXCR, TCRdb re-called the 5' RACE reads, giving one row per CDR3 protein. The sample has roughly 480,000 distinct CDR3 sequences, about 24% seen once. This clonotype was seen a handful of times. The antigen is not known. The sample was also reused in another study, on T cells expressing NK-cell markers. That work adds: Sorted CD3+CD56+NKG2C+, CD3+CD56+NKG2C- and CD3+CD56-NKG2C+ T cells supplied TCR beta repertoires. HCMV specificity of expanded NKG2C+ T cell clones remained unclear.

This clonotype was sampled from a woman younger than 35 in good health. The V call is TRBV11-2, the J call TRBJ1-1, with D perhaps TRBD1 (5 bases). Sequencing was performed on CD4+ T cells sorted from blood. This chain's CDR3 is CASSFLTAASRAFF. As DNA, the CDR3 is TGTGCCAGCAGCTTCTTGACAGCGGCTAGCAGAGCTTTCTTT. The full variable domain, its missing parts supplied by reference TRBV11-2 and TRBJ1-1, is EAGVAQSPRYKIIEKRQSVAFWCNPISGHATLYWYQQILGQGPKLLIQFQNNGVVDDSQLPKDRFSAERLKGVDSTLKIQPAKLEDSAVYLCASSFLTAASRAFFGQGTRLTVV.